This TCR beta chain was identified in a study of Ad26.COV2.S vaccination and SARS-CoV-2 variants. Study overall: The vaccine Ad26.COV2.S was put into the muscle once, or twice with 56 days between. Overall study results and limits: Total T cell responses, in the TCR breadth and depth analyses, may have been underestimated. Reportedly, after vaccination the spike-specific CD8+ and CD4+ T cell responses displayed substantial breadth.

The treatment is: roughly 20 received Ad26.COV2.S at low or high dose, single or two shots; 5 received placebo; per-sample allocation not given. Specimens were obtained on day 63 following the first vaccine or placebo injection. Wuhan-strain SARS-CoV-2 spike was expressed by the Ad26 vector that made up the vaccine. Worth noting for this clone: Its matching antigen is unknown.

The table came from immunoSEQ multiplex PCR; TCRdb's copy has only in-frame clones and leaves some out. This repertoire shows 290,000 or so clones, around 87% found once; its top ten account for 3% to 4%. The source of this sequence is a person between 18 and 65 years old who received the Ad26.COV2.S COVID-19 vaccine or a placebo. Sequenced material: peripheral blood, taken in a trial of Ad26.COV2.S vaccine versus placebo.

The CDR3 region is CASSLAGTMGEQYF. The CDR3 DNA is TGTGCCAGCAGCTTAGCCGGGACTATGGGTGAGCAGTACTTC. J is TRBJ2-7 and V is TRBV7-9; TRBD2 matches 7 bases. V gave up 0 bases and J gave up 7 bases; unmatched junction bases: 6. CDR3 length: 14 amino acids. From germline, CDR1 is SEHNR and CDR2 FQNEAQ (reference sequence).